This is a list of T cell receptor beta chains from one sample in a study of cytomegalovirus exposure and HLA in healthy donors. Method: immunoSEQ multiplex PCR; TCRdb's copy keeps in-frame clones and lacks some. The data contain more than 85,000 clones, about three quarters of them singletons. The sample was PBMCs. The receptors stem from a male donor in good health and CMV-seronegative. CDR3s include the opening cysteine and the closing phenylalanine or tryptophan.

V gene	CDR3 length	J gene	CDR3 protein
TRBV7-2	14	TRBJ1-3	CASEPGQGGNTIYF
TRBV5-4	14	TRBJ2-7	CASNLDRGTYEQYF
TRBV5-1	15	TRBJ1-3	CASSLAPVAGNTIYF
TRBV28	14	TRBJ1-2	CAIQLRGLNYGYTF
TRBV29-1	12	TRBJ1-2	CSVPTGTYGYTF
TRBV29-1	14	TRBJ2-3	CSVWGRGPADTQYF
TRBV19	15	TRBJ1-2	CASSIPQRRSYGYTF
TRBV9	17	TRBJ2-5	CASSPLFIAGGPGTQYF
TRBV6-5	16	TRBJ2-4	CASSYRYRDSKNIQYF
TRBV28	14	TRBJ2-7	CASSFGGSSYEQYF
TRBV2	14	TRBJ2-5	CASRALAAAETQYF
TRBV10-1	19	TRBJ2-3	CASSESGGGGRASTDTQYF
TRBV19	13	TRBJ2-7	CARRQIQYYEQYF
TRBV6-1	18	TRBJ2-3	CASSDTTSGRASTDTQYF
TRBV6-4	18	TRBJ2-3	CASSDSYRAGGGTDTQYF
TRBV7-6	15	TRBJ2-2	CASSLQATNTGELFF
TRBV11-3	14	TRBJ1-2	CASSLAGSEYGYTF
TRBV6-1	13	TRBJ2-5	CASGREIVETQYF
TRBV27	12	TRBJ1-6	CASSNRGSPLHF
TRBV7-9	15	TRBJ1-4	CASSAGTGINEKLFF
TRBV7-2	14	TRBJ1-5	CASSLFSSSQPQHF
TRBV2	14	TRBJ1-2	CASSEDRVWDGYTF
TRBV7-8	14	TRBJ2-4	CASSLSGVGGVQYF
TRBV5-4	15	TRBJ2-4	CASSLDSSGINIQYF
TRBV2	15	TRBJ1-5	CASSSPTGGNQPQHF
TRBV9	18	TRBJ2-3	CASSVGLGQGDSTDTQYF
TRBV19	16	TRBJ1-5	CASSIIGDGSNQPQHF
TRBV27	15	-	CASSFDPGGAYEQYF
TRBV6-6	16	TRBJ2-3	CASSLSPLYSANTQYF
TRBV29-1	12	TRBJ1-1	CSVFTGATEAFF
TRBV9	16	TRBJ2-3	CASSVGTSGSSDTQYF
TRBV5-1	15	TRBJ2-1	CASSSTGGVWGEQFF
TRBV7-6	17	TRBJ2-1	CASSLPTSGQLYNEQFF
TRBV19	15	TRBJ1-1	CASSTTGVGNTEAFF
TRBV9	15	TRBJ2-1	CASSVGLAGENEQFF
TRBV15	15	TRBJ2-1	CATSRTRTSYNEQFF
TRBV5-1	18	TRBJ2-1	CASSLGVLGAGTRSEQFF
TRBV29-1	15	TRBJ2-1	CSGGQGPSSYNEQFF
TRBV5-1	14	TRBJ2-7	CASSLEPTGLEQYF
TRBV19	16	TRBJ2-2	CASSIGAGLDTGELFF
TRBV25-1	13	TRBJ1-2	CASSELDRYGYTF
TRBV27	14	TRBJ2-7	CASSFRGPSYEQYF
TRBV5-4	14	TRBJ2-1	CASSNGGRGDEQFF
TRBV2	15	TRBJ1-6	CASSEALGVGSPLHF
TRBV27	13	TRBJ1-2	CASSLASTYGYTF